This T cell receptor (beta chain) was sequenced during a study of blood T cell repertoires in COVID-19. For the study at large: The United States, Italy and Spain supplied acute and convalescent COVID-19 samples.

Only in-frame clones appear in the TCRdb table, and some are missing; sequencing was by immunoSEQ multiplex PCR. Among roughly 230,000 clones, 80% to 85% were seen once, and the ten largest hold approximately 4.7%. The germline V gene has CDR1 MGHDK and CDR2 SYGVNS. CDR3 size: 12 residues. V was pared by 8 bases and J by 5 bases, with 11 bases between. Sequencing used peripheral blood. V usage is TRBV25-1 and J usage is TRBJ2-3; D call uncertain. The clonotype originates from a man between 50 and 59 years old with active or convalescent COVID-19. CDR3 residues: CASALVVDTQYF. In DNA form, the CDR3 reads TGTGCCAGCGCGCTAGTGGTAGATACGCAGTATTTT.